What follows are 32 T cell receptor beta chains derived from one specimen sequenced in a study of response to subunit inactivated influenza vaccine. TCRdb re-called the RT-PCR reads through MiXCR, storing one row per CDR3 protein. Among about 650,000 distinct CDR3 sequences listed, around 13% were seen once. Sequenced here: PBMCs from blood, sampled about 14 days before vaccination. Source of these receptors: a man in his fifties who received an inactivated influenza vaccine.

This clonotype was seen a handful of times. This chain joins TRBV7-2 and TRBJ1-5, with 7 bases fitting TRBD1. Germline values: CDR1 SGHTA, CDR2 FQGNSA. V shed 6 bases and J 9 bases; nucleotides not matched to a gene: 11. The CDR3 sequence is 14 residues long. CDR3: CASRQTGAVGPQHF. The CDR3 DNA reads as TGTGCCAGCAGGCAAACAGGGGCCGTTGGGCCCCAGCATTTT.

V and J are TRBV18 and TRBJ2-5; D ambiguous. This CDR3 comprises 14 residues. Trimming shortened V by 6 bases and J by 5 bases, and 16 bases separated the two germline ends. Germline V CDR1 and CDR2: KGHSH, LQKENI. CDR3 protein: CASSPAEPRETQYF. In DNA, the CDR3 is TGTGCCAGCTCGCCCGCGGAGCCCAGGGAGACCCAGTACTTC.

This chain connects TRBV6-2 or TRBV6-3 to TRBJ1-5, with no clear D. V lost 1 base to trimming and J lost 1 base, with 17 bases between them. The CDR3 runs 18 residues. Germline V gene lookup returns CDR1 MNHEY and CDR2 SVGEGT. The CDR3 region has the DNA TGTGCCAGCAGTTACTTTATCAGGCAGGCTGGGAGCAATCAGCCCCAGCATTTT. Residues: CASSYFIRQAGSNQPQHF.

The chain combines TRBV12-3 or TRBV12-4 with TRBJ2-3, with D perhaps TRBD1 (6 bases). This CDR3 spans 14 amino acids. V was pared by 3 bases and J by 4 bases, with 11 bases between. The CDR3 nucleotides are TGTGCCAGCAGTTTTGCGACAGGACCAGATACGCAGTATTTT. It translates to CASSFATGPDTQYF.

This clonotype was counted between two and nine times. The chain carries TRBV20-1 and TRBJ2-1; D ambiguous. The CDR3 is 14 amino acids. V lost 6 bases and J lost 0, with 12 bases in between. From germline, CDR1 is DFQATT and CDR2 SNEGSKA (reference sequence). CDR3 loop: CSAETPSSYNEQFF. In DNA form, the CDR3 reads TGCAGTGCAGAAACTCCGAGCTCCTACAATGAGCAGTTCTTC.

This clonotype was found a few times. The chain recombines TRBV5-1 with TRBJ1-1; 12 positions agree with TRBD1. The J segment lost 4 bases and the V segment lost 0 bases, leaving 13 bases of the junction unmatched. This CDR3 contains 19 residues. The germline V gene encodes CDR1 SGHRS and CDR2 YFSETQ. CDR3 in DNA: TGCGCCAGCAGCTTGGTATCCGGCGGGACAGGGGGCCCCGGCACTGAAGCTTTCTTT. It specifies CASSLVSGGTGGPGTEAFF.

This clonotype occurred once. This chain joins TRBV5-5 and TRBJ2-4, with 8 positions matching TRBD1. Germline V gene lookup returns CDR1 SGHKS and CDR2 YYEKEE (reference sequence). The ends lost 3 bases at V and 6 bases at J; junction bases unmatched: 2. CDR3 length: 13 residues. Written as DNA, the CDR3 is TGTGCCAGCAGCTCAGGGGGCAGAAACATTCAGTACTTC. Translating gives CASSSGGRNIQYF.

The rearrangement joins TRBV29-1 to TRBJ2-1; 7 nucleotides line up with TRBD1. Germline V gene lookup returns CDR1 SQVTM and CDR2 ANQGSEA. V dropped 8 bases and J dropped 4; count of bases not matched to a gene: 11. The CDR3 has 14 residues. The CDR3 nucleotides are TGCAGCTTCAAAACAGGGGTGAGGTACAATGAGCAGTTCTTC. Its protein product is CSFKTGVRYNEQFF.

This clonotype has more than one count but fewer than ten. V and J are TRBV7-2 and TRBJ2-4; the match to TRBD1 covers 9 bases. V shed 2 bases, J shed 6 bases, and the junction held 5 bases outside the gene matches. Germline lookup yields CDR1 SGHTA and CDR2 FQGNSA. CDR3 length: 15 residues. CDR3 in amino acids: CASSLSTGGANIQYF. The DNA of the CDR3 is TGTGCCAGCAGCTTATCTACAGGGGGCGCAAACATTCAGTACTTC.

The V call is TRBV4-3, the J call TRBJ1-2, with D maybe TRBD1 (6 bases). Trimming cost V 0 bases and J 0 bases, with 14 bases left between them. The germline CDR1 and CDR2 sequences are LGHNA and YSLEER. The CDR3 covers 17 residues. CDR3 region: CASSQDLDRAANYGYTF. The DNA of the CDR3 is TGCGCCAGCAGCCAAGATTTGGACAGAGCTGCTAACTATGGCTACACCTTC.

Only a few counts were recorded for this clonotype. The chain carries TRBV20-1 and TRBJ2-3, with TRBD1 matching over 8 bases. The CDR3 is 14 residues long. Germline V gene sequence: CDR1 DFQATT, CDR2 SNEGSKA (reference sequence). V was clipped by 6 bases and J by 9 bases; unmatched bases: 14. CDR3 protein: CSAKDRGSSRTQYF. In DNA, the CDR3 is TGCAGTGCCAAAGACAGGGGCTCAAGTCGGACGCAGTATTTT.

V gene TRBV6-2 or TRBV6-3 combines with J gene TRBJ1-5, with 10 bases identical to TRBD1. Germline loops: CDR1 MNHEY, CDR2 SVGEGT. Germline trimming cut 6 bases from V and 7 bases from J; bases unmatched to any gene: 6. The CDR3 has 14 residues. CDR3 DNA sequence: TGTGCCAGCAGGGGACAGGGGCGATCCCAGCCCCAGCATTTT. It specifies CASRGQGRSQPQHF.

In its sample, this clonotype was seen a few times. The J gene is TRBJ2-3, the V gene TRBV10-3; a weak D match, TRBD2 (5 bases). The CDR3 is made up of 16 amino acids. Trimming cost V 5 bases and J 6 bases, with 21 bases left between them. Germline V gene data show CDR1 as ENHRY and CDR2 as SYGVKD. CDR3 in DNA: TGTGCCATCAGTCCCTTCACTAGTTTTAGTTTGGATACGCAGTATTTT. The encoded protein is CAISPFTSFSLDTQYF.

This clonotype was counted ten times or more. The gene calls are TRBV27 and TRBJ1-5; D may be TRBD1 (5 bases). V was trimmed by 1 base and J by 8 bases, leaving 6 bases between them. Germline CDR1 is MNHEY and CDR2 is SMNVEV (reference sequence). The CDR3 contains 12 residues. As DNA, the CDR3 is TGTGCCAGCAGTTTATTAGGGGAGCCCCAGCATTTT. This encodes CASSLLGEPQHF.

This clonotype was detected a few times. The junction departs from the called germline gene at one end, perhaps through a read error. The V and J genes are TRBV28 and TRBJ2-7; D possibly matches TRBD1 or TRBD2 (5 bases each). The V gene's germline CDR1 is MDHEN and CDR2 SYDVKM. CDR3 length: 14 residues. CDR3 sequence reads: CASSLSGQNYEQYF. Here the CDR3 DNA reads TGTGCCAGCAGTTTATCGGGGCAAAACTACGAGCAGTATTTC.

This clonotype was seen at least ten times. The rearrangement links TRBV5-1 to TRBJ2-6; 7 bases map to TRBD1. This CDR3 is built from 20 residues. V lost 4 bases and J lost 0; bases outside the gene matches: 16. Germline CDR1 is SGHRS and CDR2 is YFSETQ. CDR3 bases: TGCGCCAGCAGCGGCAAGACAGGGTTACTCTCCTACTCTGGGGCCAACGTCCTGACTTTC. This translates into CASSGKTGLLSYSGANVLTF.

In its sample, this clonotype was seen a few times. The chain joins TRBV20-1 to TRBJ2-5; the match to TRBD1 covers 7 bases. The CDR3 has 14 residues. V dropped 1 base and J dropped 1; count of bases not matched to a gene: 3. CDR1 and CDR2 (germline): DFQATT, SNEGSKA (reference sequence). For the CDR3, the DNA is TGCAGTGCTAGAGTAACAGGGGCCCAAGAGACCCAGTACTTC. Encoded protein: CSARVTGAQETQYF.

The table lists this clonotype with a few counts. This chain's CDR3 is CASSLEDRGSNQPQHF. DNA of the CDR3: TGTGCCAGCTCACTAGAAGACAGGGGAAGCAATCAGCCCCAGCATTTT. V and J are TRBV18 and TRBJ1-5; TRBD1 matches at 8 bases. Trimming cost V 4 bases and J 1 base; bases outside gene matches: 6. From germline, CDR1 is KGHSH and CDR2 LQKENI. The CDR3 extends over 16 amino acids.

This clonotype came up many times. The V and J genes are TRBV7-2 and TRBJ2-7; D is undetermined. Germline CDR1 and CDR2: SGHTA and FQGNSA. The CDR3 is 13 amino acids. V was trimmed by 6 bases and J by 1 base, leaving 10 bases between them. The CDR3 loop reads CASSLDISYEQYF. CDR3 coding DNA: TGTGCCAGCAGTTTGGATATATCCTACGAGCAGTACTTC. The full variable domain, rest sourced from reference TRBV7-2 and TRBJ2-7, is GAGVSQSPSNKVTEKGKDVELRCDPISGHTALYWYRQSLGQGLEFLIYFQGNSAPDKSGLPSDRFSAERTGGSVSTLTIQRTQQEDSAVYLCASSLDISYEQYFGPGTRLTVT.

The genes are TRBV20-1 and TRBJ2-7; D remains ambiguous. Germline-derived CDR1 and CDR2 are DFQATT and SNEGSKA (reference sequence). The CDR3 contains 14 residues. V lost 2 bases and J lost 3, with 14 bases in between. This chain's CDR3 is CSARSTSVYYEQYF. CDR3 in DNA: TGCAGTGCTAGATCGACGTCGGTCTACTACGAGCAGTACTTC.

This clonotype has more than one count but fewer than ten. CDR3 sequence reads: CASSLVAGAQPQHF. The CDR3 DNA reads as TGTGCCAGCAGCTTAGTGGCAGGGGCTCAGCCCCAGCATTTT. This chain joins TRBV7-2 and TRBJ1-5; D possibly corresponds to TRBD1 (6 bases). This CDR3 comprises 14 residues. V was clipped by 1 base and J by 6 bases, with 10 bases between them. Germline CDR1 SGHTA, CDR2 FQGNSA.

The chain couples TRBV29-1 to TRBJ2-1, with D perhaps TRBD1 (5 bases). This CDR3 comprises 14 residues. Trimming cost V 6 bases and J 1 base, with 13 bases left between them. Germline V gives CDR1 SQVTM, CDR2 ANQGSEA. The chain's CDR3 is CSVAYRMSYNEQFF. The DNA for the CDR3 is TGCAGCGTAGCATACAGGATGTCCTACAATGAGCAGTTCTTC.

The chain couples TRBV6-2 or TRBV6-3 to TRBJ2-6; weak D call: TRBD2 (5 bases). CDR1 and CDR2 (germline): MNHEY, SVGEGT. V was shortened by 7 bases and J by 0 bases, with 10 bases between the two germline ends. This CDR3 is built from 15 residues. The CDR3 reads CASINGNSGANVLTF. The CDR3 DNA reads TGTGCCAGCATTAACGGGAACTCTGGGGCCAACGTCCTGACTTTC.

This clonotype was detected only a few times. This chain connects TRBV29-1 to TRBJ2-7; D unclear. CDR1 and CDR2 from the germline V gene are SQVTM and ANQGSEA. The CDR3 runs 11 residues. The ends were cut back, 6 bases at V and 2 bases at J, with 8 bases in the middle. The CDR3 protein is CSVSSPYEQYF. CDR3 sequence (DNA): TGCAGCGTCTCAAGTCCCTACGAGCAGTACTTC.

CDR3 nucleotides: TGCGCCAGCAGCGAAGACAGAGCGGTCGGCGAGCAGTACTTC. This encodes CASSEDRAVGEQYF. V gene TRBV10-2 combines with J gene TRBJ2-7; D is perhaps TRBD1 or TRBD2 (5 bases each). Between the trimmed V and J ends, which lost 6 bases and 6 bases, there was a span of 18 bases. CDR1 WSHSY and CDR2 SAAADI come from the germline V gene. The CDR3 runs 14 residues.

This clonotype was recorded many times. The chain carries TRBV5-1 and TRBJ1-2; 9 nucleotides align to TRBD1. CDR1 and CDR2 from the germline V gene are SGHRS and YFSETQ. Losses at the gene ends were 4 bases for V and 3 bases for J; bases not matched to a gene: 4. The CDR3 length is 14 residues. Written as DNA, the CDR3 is TGCGCCAGCAGCCGACAGGGGGGAGACTATGGCTACACCTTC. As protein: CASSRQGGDYGYTF.

The chain's CDR3 is CASSQGGYGQPQHF. CDR3 DNA: TGTGCCAGCAGCCAAGGAGGGTATGGGCAGCCCCAGCATTTT. The chain couples TRBV4-2 to TRBJ1-5; D is unresolved. The germline gives CDR1 LGHNA, CDR2 YNFKEQ. V was cut by 1 base and J by 7 bases, with 11 bases left in between. The CDR3 is 14 residues long.

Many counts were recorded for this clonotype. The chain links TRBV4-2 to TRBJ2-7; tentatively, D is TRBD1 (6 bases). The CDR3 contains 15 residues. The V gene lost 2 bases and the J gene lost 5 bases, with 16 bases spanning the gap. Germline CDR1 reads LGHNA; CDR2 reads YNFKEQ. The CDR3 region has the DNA TGTGCCAGCAGCCAAACATTGAACAGGGACCACGAGCAGTACTTC. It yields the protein CASSQTLNRDHEQYF.

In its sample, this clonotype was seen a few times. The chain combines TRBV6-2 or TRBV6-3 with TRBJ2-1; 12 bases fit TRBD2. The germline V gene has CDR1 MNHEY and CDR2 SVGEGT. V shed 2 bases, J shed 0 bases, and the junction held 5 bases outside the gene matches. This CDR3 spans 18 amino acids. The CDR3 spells CASSYPSGRGSSYNEQFF. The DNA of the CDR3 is TGTGCCAGCAGTTACCCTAGCGGGAGGGGCAGCTCCTACAATGAGCAGTTCTTC.

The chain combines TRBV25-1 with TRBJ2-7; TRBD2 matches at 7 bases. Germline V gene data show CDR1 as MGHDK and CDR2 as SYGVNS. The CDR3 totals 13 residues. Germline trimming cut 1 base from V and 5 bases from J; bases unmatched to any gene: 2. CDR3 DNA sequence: TGTGCCAGCAGTGAATGGGCGGGGGACGAGCAGTACTTC. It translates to CASSEWAGDEQYF.

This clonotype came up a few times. Here the CDR3 reads CASSLGGLTEAFF. CDR3 in DNA: TGTGCCAGCAGTTTGGGGGGTCTCACTGAAGCTTTCTTT. The chain is built from TRBV27 and TRBJ1-1, with TRBD1 as a possible D gene (5 bases). The V end was cut by 3 bases, the J end by 4 bases, with 9 bases between. The CDR3 spans 13 residues. CDR1 is MNHEY, CDR2 SMNVEV, per germline (reference sequence).

The CDR3 nucleotides read TGTGCCAGCAGCGTAGCTGCACTAGCGGGAGTAAATGAGCAGTTCTTC. Encoded protein: CASSVAALAGVNEQFF. The chain couples TRBV9 to TRBJ2-1, with 11 positions matching TRBD2. The V and J ends lost 0 bases and 7 bases, in that order; junction bases with no gene match: 6. The CDR3 sequence is 16 residues long. Germline V gene lookup returns CDR1 SGDLS and CDR2 YYNGEE.